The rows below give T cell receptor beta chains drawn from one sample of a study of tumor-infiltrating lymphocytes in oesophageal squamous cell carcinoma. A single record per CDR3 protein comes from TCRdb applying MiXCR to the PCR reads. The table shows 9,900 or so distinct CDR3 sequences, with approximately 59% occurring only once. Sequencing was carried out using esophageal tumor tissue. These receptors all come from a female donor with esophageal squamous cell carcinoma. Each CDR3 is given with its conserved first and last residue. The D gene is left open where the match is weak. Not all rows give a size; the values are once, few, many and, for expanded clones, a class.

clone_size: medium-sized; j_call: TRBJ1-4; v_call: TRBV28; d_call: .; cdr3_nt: TGTGCCAGCAGTTTGGGGCACTCGATTAATGAAAAACTGTTTTTT; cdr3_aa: CASSLGHSINEKLFF
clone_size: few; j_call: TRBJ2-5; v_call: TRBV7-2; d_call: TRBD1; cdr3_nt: TGTGCCAGCAGCGGAGGGACAGGGGTTCGGGGGACCCAGTACTTC; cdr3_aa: CASSGGTGVRGTQYF
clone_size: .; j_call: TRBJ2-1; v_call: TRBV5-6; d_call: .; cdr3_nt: TGTGCCAGCAGTGTTGGGGGGCGCGTATATGAGCAGTTCTTC; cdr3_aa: CASSVGGRVYEQFF
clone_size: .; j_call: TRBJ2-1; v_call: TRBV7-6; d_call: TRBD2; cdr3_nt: TGTGCCAGCAGCTTATCTAGCGGGAGTTCCCACAATGAGCAGTTCTTC; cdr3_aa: CASSLSSGSSHNEQFF
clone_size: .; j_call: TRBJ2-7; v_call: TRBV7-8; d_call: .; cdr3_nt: TGTGCCAACTCCCCCACCTATTCCTACGAGCAGTACTTC; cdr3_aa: CANSPTYSYEQYF
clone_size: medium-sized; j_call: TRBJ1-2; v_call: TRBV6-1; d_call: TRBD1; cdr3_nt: TGTGCCAGCAGTTTATTTCCCGGGACAGGGGATGGCTACACCTTC; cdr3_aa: CASSLFPGTGDGYTF
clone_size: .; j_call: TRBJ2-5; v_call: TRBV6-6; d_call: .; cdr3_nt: TGTGCCAGCAGTGCCATGTCTAGAGCGGCTCAGGTGACCCAGTACTTC; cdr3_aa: CASSAMSRAAQVTQYF
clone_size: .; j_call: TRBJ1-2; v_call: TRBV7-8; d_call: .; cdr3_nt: TGTGCCAGCAGCTCCGGTTCGGGGGATGGCTACACCTTC; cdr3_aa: CASSSGSGDGYTF
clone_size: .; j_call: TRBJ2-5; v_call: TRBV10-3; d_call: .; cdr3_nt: TGTGCCATCAGTGCAAGGCTACAAGAGACCCAGTACTTC; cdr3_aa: CAISARLQETQYF
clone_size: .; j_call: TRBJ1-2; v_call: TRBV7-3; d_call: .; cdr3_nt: TGTGCCAGCAGCAATGACACTAACTATGGCTACACCTTC; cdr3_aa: CASSNDTNYGYTF
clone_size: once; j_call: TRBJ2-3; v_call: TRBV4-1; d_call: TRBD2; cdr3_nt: TGTGCCAGCAGCCAAGTACTAGCGGGACCCACCGGGGAGCTGTATTTT; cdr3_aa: CASSQVLAGPTGELYF
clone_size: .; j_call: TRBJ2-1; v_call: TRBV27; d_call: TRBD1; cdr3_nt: TGTGCCAGCAGTACCCCCCCCCGGACAGGGGAACTTACTATTGAGCAGTTCTTC; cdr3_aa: CASSTPPRTGELTIEQFF
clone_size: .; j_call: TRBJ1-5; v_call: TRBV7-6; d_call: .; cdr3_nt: TGTGCCAGCAGCCCCGGGGTTGGCAGACGCCATCAGCCCCAGCATTTT; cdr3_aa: CASSPGVGRRHQPQHF
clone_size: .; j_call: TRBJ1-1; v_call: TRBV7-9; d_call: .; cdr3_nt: TGTGCCAGCAGCTTGGGCTTCGGGAACACTGAAGCTTTCTTT; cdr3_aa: CASSLGFGNTEAFF
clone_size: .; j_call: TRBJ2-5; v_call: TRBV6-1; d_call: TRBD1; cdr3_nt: TGTGCCAGCAGTGACTTCCTCCGGGACAGCCAAGAGACCCAGTACTTC; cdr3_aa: CASSDFLRDSQETQYF
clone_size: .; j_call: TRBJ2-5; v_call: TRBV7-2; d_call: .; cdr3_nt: TGTGCCAGCAGCCGTGTCCGAGAGACCCAGTACTTC; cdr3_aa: CASSRVRETQYF
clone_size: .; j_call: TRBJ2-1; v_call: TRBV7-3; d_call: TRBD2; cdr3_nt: TGTGCCAGCAGCTTAGCGGGAGGAGCCTACAATGAGCAGTTCTTC; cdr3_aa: CASSLAGGAYNEQFF
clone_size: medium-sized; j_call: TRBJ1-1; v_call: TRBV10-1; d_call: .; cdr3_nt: TGCGCCAGCAGTGAGTCGGGTAGGGTAACTGAAGCTTTCTTT; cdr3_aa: CASSESGRVTEAFF
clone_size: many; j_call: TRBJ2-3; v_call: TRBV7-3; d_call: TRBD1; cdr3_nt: TGTGCCAGCAGTTCCGGACAGGTTGCAGATACGCAGTATTTT; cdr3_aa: CASSSGQVADTQYF
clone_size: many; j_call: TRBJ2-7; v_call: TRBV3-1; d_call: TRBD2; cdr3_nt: TGTGCCAGCAGCGGACTAGCGGGAGGCCGAGACAATGAGCAGTACTTC; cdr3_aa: CASSGLAGGRDNEQYF
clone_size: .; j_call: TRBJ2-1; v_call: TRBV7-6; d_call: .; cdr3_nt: TGTGCCAGCAGCCAGAACGGGCCTGCGGGTGAGCAGTTCTTC; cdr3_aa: CASSQNGPAGEQFF
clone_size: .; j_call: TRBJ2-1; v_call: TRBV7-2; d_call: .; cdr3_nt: TGTGCCTCCGGGGGCGGAGGGGCGTATTACAATGAGCAGTTCTTC; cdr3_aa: CASGGGGAYYNEQFF
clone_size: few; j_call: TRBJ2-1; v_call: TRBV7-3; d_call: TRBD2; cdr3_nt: TGTGCCAGCAGCTTAAGTTTTTCTAGCGGCAATGAGCAGTTCTTC; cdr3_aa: CASSLSFSSGNEQFF
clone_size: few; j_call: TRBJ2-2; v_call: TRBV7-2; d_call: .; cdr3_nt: TGTGCCAGCAGCTTGTCCGGACAGAGTACGAACACCGGGGAGCTGTTTTTT; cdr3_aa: CASSLSGQSTNTGELFF
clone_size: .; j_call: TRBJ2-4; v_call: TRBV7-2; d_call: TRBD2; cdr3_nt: TGTGCCAGCAGCTCCTCCCTGCGACTAGCGGAGACCTACAATGAGCAGTACTTC; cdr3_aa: CASSSSLRLAETYNEQYF
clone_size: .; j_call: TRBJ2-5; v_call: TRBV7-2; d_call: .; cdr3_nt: TGTGCCAGCAGCGCAAGTCGACAACTCCAAGAGACCCAGTACTTC; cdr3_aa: CASSASRQLQETQYF
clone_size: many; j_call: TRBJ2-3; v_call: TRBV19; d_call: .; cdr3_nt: TGTGCCAGTAGTATGATGCGCACAGATACGCAGTATTTT; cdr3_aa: CASSMMRTDTQYF
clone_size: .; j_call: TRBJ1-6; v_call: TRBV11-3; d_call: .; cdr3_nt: TGTGCCAGCAGGAAGACAGAGAATAATTCACCCCTCCACTTT; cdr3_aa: CASRKTENNSPLHF
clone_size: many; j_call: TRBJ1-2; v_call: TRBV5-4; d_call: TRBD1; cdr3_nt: TGTGCCAGCAGCTCGGGACAGGGGAGTCCCACCTTC; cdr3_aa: CASSSGQGSPTF
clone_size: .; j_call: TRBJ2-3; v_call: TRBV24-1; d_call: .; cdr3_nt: TGTGCCACCAGTGATTTGGCGGCGTTAGGTACGCAGTATTTT; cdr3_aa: CATSDLAALGTQYF
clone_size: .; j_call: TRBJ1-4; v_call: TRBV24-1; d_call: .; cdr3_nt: TGTGCCACCAGTGACCCAGGGGCGGCTAATGAAAAACTGTTTTTT; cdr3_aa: CATSDPGAANEKLFF
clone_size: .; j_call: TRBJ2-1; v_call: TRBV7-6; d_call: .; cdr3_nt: TGTGCCAGCAGCTTAGATAGCAGGGGTGAGCAGTTCTTC; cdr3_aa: CASSLDSRGEQFF
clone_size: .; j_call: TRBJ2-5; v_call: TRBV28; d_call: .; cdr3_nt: TGTGCCAGCTTCAGACGGGAGTCCTACGAGCAGTGCTTC; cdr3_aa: CASFRRESYEQCF
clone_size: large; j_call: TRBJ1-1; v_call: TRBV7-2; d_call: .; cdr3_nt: TGTGCCAGCAGCTTAGTGAAGACAGGAGCGAACACTGAAGCTTTCTTT; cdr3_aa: CASSLVKTGANTEAFF
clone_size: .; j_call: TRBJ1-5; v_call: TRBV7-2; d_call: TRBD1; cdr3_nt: TGTGCCAGCAGCCGACAGGGAGATCAGCCCCAGCATTTT; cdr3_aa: CASSRQGDQPQHF
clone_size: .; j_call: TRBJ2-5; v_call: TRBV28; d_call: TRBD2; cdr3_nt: TGTGCCAGCAGCCGGGACCGGTGGACCACTAGCGGTAGCGCGGAGACCCAGTACTTC; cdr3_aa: CASSRDRWTTSGSAETQYF
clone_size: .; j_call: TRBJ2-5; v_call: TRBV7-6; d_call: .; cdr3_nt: TGTGCTAGCAGCATCACTCAGGGGGGAGAGACCCAGTACTTC; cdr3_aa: CASSITQGGETQYF
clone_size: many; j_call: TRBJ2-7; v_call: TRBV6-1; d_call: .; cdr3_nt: TGTGCCAGCAGTGATAGGATTATCGGTGAGCAGTACTTC; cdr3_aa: CASSDRIIGEQYF
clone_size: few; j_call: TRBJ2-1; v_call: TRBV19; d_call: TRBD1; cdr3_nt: TGTGCCAGTAGTATGAGACAGGGTACTGAGCAGTTCTTC; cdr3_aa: CASSMRQGTEQFF
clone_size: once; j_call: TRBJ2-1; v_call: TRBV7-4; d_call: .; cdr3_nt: TGTGCCAGCAGCTTTGTGGAAAATGAGCAGTTCTTC; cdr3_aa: CASSFVENEQFF
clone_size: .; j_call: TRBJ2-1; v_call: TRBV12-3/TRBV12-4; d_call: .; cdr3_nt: TGTGCCAGCAGTTTTACGGGAAGTGTAGGAAATGAGCAGTTCTTC; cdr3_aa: CASSFTGSVGNEQFF
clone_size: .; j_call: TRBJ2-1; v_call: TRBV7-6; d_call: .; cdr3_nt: TGTGCCAGCAGCCCACAGGATAATGAGCAGTTCTTC; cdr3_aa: CASSPQDNEQFF
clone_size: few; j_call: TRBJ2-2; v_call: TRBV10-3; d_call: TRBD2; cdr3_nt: TGTGCCCCCTTTCGACTAGCGGGAGACACCGGGGAGCTGTTTTTT; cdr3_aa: CAPFRLAGDTGELFF
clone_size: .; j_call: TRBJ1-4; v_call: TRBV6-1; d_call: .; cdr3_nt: TGTGCCAGCCAACGGGTTAATGAAAAACTGTTTTTT; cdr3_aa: CASQRVNEKLFF
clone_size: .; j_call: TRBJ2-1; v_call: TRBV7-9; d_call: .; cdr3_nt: TGTGCCAGCAGCTTTGGTATCCGGGGGACCCGTGGGGATGAGCAGTTCTTC; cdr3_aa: CASSFGIRGTRGDEQFF
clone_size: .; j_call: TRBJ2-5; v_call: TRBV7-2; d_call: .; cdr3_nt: TGTGCCAGCAGCAGGGGACACCCCCAAGAGACCCAGTACTTC; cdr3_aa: CASSRGHPQETQYF
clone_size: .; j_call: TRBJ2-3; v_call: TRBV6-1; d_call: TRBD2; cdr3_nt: TGTGCCAGCAGTGACGGGCGGAGACTAGCGGGAGGTTGGTTAGATACGCAGTATTTT; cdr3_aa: CASSDGRRLAGGWLDTQYF
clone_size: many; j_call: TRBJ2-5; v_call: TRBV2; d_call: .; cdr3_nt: TGTGCCAGCAGTGTCAGCGTAGGTGAGACCCAGTACTTC; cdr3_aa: CASSVSVGETQYF
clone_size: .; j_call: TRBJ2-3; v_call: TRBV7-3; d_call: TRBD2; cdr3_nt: TGTGCCAGCAGTTCGAGCGGGGTCCCCGCAGATACGCAGTATTTT; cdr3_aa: CASSSSGVPADTQYF
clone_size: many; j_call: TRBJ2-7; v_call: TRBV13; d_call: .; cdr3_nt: TGTGCCAGCCACGGCGGCCCGGGAGCTTACGAGCAGTACTTC; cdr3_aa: CASHGGPGAYEQYF